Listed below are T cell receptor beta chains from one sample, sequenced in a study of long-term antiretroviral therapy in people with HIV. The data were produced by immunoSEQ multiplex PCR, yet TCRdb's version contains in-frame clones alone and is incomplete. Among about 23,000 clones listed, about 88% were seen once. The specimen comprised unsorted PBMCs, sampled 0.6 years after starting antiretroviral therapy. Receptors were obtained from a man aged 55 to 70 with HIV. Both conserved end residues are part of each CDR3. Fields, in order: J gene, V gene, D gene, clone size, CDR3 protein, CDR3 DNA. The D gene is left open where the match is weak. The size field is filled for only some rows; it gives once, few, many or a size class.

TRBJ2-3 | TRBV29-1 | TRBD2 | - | CSVDPGGTDTQYF | TGCAGCGTTGATCCGGGGGGGACAGATACGCAGTATTTT
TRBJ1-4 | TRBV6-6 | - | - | CASSHLGRATNEKLFF | TGTGCCAGCAGTCATCTAGGCAGAGCAACTAATGAAAAACTGTTTTTT
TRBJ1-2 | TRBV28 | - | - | CASSLNAEVYGYTF | TGTGCCAGCAGTTTAAACGCAGAAGTGTATGGCTACACCTTC
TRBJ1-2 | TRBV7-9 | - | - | CASSLDGARNYGYTF | TGTGCCAGCAGCTTAGACGGGGCCAGGAACTATGGCTACACCTTC
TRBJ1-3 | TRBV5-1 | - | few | CASSLIWGSSGNTIYF | TGCGCCAGCAGCTTGATATGGGGGAGCTCTGGAAACACCATATATTTT
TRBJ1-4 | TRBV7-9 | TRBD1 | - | CASSWDSHNEKLFF | TGTGCCAGCAGCTGGGACAGCCATAATGAAAAACTGTTTTTT
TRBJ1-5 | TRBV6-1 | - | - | CANWGGGHQPQHF | TGTGCCAACTGGGGCGGGGGGCATCAGCCCCAGCATTTT
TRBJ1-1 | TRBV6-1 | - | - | CASSPRQSEAFF | TGTGCCAGCAGTCCTAGGCAAAGTGAAGCTTTCTTT
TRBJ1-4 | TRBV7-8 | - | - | CASSLDWVNEKLFF | TGTGCCAGCAGCTTAGATTGGGTTAATGAAAAACTGTTTTTT
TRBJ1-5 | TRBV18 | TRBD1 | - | CASSPRQGDLQPQHF | TGTGCCAGCTCACCTCGACAGGGGGATCTTCAGCCCCAGCATTTT
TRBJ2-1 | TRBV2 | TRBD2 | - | CASRLMTSGNNEQFF | TGTGCCAGCAGGTTAATGACTAGCGGCAACAATGAGCAGTTCTTC
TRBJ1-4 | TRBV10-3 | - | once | CAISRDGNNEKLFF | TGTGCCATCAGCCGGGACGGGAATAATGAAAAACTGTTTTTT
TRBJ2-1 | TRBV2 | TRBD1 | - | CASRRTGATGSYNEQFF | TGTGCCAGCAGAAGGACAGGGGCAACGGGGTCCTACAATGAGCAGTTCTTC
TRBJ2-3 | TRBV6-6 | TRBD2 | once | CASSSGLASTDTQYF | TGTGCCAGCAGTTCGGGACTAGCGTCAACAGATACGCAGTATTTT
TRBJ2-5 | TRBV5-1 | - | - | CASSLIGRGQETQYF | TGCGCCAGCAGCTTGATAGGGAGAGGCCAAGAGACCCAGTACTTC
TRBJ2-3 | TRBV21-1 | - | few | CASPHRELAGGQGDTQYF | TGTGCCAGCCCCCATCGGGAACTAGCGGGGGGGCAGGGAGATACGCAGTATTTT
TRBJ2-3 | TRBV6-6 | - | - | CASSYPTGHTDTQYF | TGTGCCAGCAGTTACCCAACAGGGCACACAGATACGCAGTATTTT
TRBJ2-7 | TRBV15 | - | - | CATSREGFEQYF | TGTGCCACCAGCAGAGAGGGGTTCGAGCAGTACTTC
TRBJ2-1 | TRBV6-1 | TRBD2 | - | CASSEVLAGGWFF | TGTGCCAGCAGTGAAGTATTAGCGGGAGGGTGGTTCTTC
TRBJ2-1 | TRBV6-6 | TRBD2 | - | CASGGGAFYNEQFF | TGTGCCAGCGGCGGGGGGGCCTTCTACAATGAGCAGTTCTTC
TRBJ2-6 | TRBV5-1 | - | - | CASSLVGGFGANVLTF | TGCGCCAGCAGCTTGGTTGGAGGATTTGGGGCCAACGTCCTGACTTTC
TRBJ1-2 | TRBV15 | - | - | CATSRDLEGLLYGYTF | TGTGCCACCAGCAGAGATCTCGAGGGTTTATTATATGGCTACACCTTC
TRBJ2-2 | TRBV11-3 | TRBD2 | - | CASSLSGTSGSRTGELFF | TGTGCCAGCAGCCTATCCGGGACTAGCGGGAGTCGGACCGGGGAGCTGTTTTTT
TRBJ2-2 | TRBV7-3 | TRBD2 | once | CASSLGLAGPVELFF | TGTGCCAGCAGCTTGGGACTAGCGGGCCCTGTGGAGCTGTTTTTT
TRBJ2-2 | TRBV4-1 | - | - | CASSQDRLAGELFF | TGCGCCAGCAGCCAAGATCGACTAGCCGGGGAGCTGTTTTTT
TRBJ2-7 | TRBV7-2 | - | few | CASSESGAFYEQYF | TGTGCCAGCAGCGAGTCGGGGGCGTTCTACGAGCAGTACTTC
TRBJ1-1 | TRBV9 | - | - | CASSPGRLNTEAFF | TGTGCCAGCAGCCCGGGACGGTTGAACACTGAAGCTTTCTTT
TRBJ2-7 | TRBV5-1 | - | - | CASSPLGNTYEQYF | TGCGCCAGCAGCCCGTTAGGGAACACCTACGAGCAGTACTTC
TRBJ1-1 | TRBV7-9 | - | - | CASSLVGGVTEAFF | TGTGCCAGCAGCTTAGTCGGGGGTGTCACTGAAGCTTTCTTT
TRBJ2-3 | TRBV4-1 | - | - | CASSQVGQGPDTQYF | TGCGCCAGCAGCCAAGTCGGGCAGGGCCCAGATACGCAGTATTTT
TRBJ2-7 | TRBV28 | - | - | CASSLAGLIGEQYF | TGTGCCAGCAGTTTAGCAGGTCTCATTGGCGAGCAGTACTTC
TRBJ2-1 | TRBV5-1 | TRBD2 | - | CASSLAISTASGYNEQFF | TGCGCCAGCAGCTTGGCAATATCTACGGCTAGCGGCTACAATGAGCAGTTCTTC
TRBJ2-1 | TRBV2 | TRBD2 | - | CASSAPLGTRAVQYNEQFF | TGTGCCAGCAGTGCCCCCCTGGGGACTAGAGCCGTTCAGTACAATGAGCAGTTCTTC
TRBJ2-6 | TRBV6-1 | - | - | CASSEYPTSAGANVLTF | TGTGCCAGCAGTGAATACCCGACTAGTGCTGGGGCCAACGTCCTGACTTTC
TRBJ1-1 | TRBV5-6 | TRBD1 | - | CASSLSGQLMNTEAFF | TGTGCCAGCAGCTTATCGGGACAGTTAATGAACACTGAAGCTTTCTTT
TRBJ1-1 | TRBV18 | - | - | CASSPFTGDYTEAFF | TGTGCCAGCTCACCATTCACAGGAGATTACACTGAAGCTTTCTTT
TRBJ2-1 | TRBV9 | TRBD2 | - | CASSAGGWGDNEQFF | TGTGCCAGCAGCGCCGGGGGGTGGGGAGACAATGAGCAGTTCTTC
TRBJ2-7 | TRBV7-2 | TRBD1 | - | CASSLRTGHEQYF | TGTGCCAGCAGCTTAAGGACAGGGCACGAGCAGTACTTC
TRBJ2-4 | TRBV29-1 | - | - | CSARVTKNIQYF | TGCAGCGCCAGGGTAACCAAAAACATTCAGTACTTC
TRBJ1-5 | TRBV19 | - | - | CASRLGAGDQPQHF | TGTGCCAGTAGATTAGGGGCGGGTGATCAGCCCCAGCATTTT
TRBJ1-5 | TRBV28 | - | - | CASTLPGLSQPQHF | TGTGCCAGCACGTTACCAGGGCTTAGTCAGCCCCAGCATTTT
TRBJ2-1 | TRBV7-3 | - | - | CASSPGTYNEQFF | TGTGCCAGCAGCCCCGGGACCTACAATGAGCAGTTCTTC
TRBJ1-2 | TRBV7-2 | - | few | CASSHRAYGYTF | TGTGCCAGCAGCCACCGGGCCTATGGCTACACCTTC
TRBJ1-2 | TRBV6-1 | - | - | CASRPRGNYGYTF | TGTGCCAGCCGGCCGCGGGGGAACTATGGCTACACCTTC
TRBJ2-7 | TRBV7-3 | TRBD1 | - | CASSPTGTGTSYEQYF | TGTGCCAGCAGCCCGACTGGGACAGGGACTTCCTACGAGCAGTACTTC
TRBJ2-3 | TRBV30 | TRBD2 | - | CAGTSGGSDTQYF | TGTGCTGGGACTAGCGGTGGTTCAGATACGCAGTATTTT
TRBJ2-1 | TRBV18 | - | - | CASSPGQGNSNEQFF | TGTGCCAGCTCACCCGGCCAGGGTAATTCTAATGAGCAGTTCTTC
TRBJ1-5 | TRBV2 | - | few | CASSLNREGQHF | TGTGCCAGCAGTCTAAACAGGGAAGGACAGCATTTT
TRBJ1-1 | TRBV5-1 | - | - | CASSSQGNAEAFF | TGCGCCAGCAGTTCACAGGGTAATGCTGAAGCTTTCTTT
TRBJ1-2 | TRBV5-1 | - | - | CASSLDGQGYYGYTF | TGCGCCAGCAGCTTGGACGGGCAGGGGTACTATGGCTACACCTTC
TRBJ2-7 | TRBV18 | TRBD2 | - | CASSPGLAGEIEQYF | TGTGCCAGCTCACCGGGACTAGCGGGAGAGATCGAGCAGTACTTC
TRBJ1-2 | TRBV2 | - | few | CASTGAGYGYTF | TGTGCCAGCACGGGGGCTGGCTATGGCTACACCTTC
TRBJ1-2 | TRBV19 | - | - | CASAGYGGYTF | TGTGCCAGTGCCGGGTATGGCGGCTACACCTTC
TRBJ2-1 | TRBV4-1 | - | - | CASSQVGGDGLLEQFF | TGCGCCAGCAGCCAAGTCGGCGGGGACGGCTTACTTGAGCAGTTCTTC
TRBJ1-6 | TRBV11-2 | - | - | CASSLDLAGGLPPLHF | TGTGCCAGCAGCTTAGATCTTGCAGGCGGGCTCCCACCCCTCCACTTT
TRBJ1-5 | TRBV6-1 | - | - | CASSEAQTYSNQPQHF | TGTGCCAGCAGTGAAGCACAGACCTATAGCAATCAGCCCCAGCATTTT
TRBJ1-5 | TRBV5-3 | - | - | CARSLDCFTPLDSNQPQHF | TGTGCCAGAAGCTTGGATTGTTTCACCCCGCTAGATAGCAATCAGCCCCAGCATTTT
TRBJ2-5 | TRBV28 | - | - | CASSRQEAETQYF | TGTGCCAGCAGTCGGCAGGAAGCGGAGACCCAGTACTTC
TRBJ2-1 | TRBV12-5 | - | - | CASPEGSYNEQFF | TGTGCGTCCCCGGAGGGTTCCTACAATGAGCAGTTCTTC